The 6 T cell receptor beta chains reported below all come from one sample, sequenced in a study of shared clonotypes between healthy human individuals (dated by TCRdb to between 2020 and 2021). Libraries came from the immunoSEQ multiplex PCR assay. TCRdb holds this immuneACCESS table with in-frame rearrangements only. Some clones are missing; in checked studies, unresolved V genes explain under half, and the rest has no known cause. Present in this sample are more than 400,000 clones, around 85% of which were seen just once. Approximately 11% of the sample is taken by the ten largest. Source material: PBMCs. The source of these receptors is a woman in her 40s in good health. Some clones in this sample may be carry-over from other donors' samples.

This clone was detected many times. The sample carries other DNA sequences with the same CDR3. V usage is TRBV30 and J usage is TRBJ2-7; 8 nucleotides align to TRBD1. Trimming took 3 bases from V and 6 from J; bases not matched to a gene: 10. CDR3 length: 14 amino acids. Germline values: CDR1 GTSNPN, CDR2 SVGIG (reference sequence). CDR3 sequence (DNA): TGTGCCTGGAGGGGTCCTCCAGGGGGCCGCGAGCAGTACTTC. It translates to CAWRGPPGGREQYF.

About this clone itself: It may be a read error: a sequence one base away is much more abundant. The chain couples TRBV19 to TRBJ2-5, with no clear D. CDR3 length equals 14 residues. The germline V gene has CDR1 LNHDA and CDR2 SQIVND (reference sequence). The V gene lost 4 bases and the J gene lost 5 bases, with 14 bases spanning the gap. CDR3 coding DNA: TGTGCCAGTAGTACCCTGACAAGGGTGGAGACCCAGTACTTC. Protein sequence: CASSTLTRVETQYF.

This clone was detected once. The chain employs TRBV7-2 and TRBJ2-7, with 9 bases matching TRBD2. J was trimmed by 2 bases and V by 0 bases; bases with no gene match: 5. The CDR3 is 16 residues long. Germline-derived CDR1 and CDR2 are SGHTA and FQGNSA. The DNA of the CDR3 is TGTGCCAGCAGCTTAGCTATCCTAGCGGGACCCTACGAGCAGTACTTC. Translating it yields CASSLAILAGPYEQYF. Complete variable domain (other parts from reference TRBV7-2 and TRBJ2-7): GAGVSQSPSNKVTEKGKDVELRCDPISGHTALYWYRQSLGQGLEFLIYFQGNSAPDKSGLPSDRFSAERTGGSVSTLTIQRTQQEDSAVYLCASSLAILAGPYEQYFGPGTRLTVT.

This clone was detected a few times. The V call is TRBV2, the J call TRBJ1-5; 7 bases are a match to TRBD1. Germline assignment: CDR1 SNHLY and CDR2 FYNNEI. Germline trimming cut 6 bases from V and 3 bases from J; bases unmatched to any gene: 14. This CDR3 is built from 17 residues. CDR3: CASSPTGEGAFNQPQHF. The CDR3 region has the DNA TGTGCCAGCAGCCCAACCGGTGAGGGGGCTTTCAATCAGCCCCAGCATTTT.

CDR3 nucleotides: TGCGCCAGCAGCCAGGGCCCGGGACAGGGAAGAGGTGAAGCTTTCTTT. Residues: CASSQGPGQGRGEAFF. The chain has TRBV4-3 and TRBJ1-1, with 9 bases fitting TRBD1. The CDR3 spans 16 residues. J gave up 7 bases and V 3 bases, and 12 bases lay outside the gene matches. Germline V gene lookup returns CDR1 LGHNA and CDR2 YSLEER.

V and J are TRBV29-1 and TRBJ2-7, with a weak D call TRBD1 (5 bases). This CDR3 comprises 14 residues. Trimming shortened V by 6 bases and J by 3 bases, and 18 bases separated the two germline ends. Germline lookup yields CDR1 SQVTM and CDR2 ANQGSEA. DNA of the CDR3: TGCAGCGTCCAAATCGGCAGGGCTGGCTACGAGCAGTACTTC. Translated, it gives CSVQIGRAGYEQYF.